Each of the 3 T cell receptor beta chains below was sequenced from the same sample in a study of blood T cell repertoires in COVID-19. The repertoire was sequenced with immunoSEQ multiplex PCR; TCRdb's copy has only in-frame clones and lacks some. This table holds about 200,000 clones, roughly four fifths found once. Material for sequencing was peripheral blood. These receptors all stem from a human donor with acute or convalescent COVID-19. The donor label of this sample is uncertain.

V is TRBV28 and J is TRBJ1-2; D may be TRBD1 (6 bases). Germline lookup yields CDR1 MDHEN and CDR2 SYDVKM. The CDR3 is made up of 13 amino acids. Trimming took off 7 bases at V and 7 bases at J, with 16 bases between the two ends. CDR3 nucleotide sequence: TGTGCCAGCATCCGGGGGGGGGCTGTTGGCTACACCTTC. It yields the protein CASIRGGAVGYTF.

The chain combines TRBV3-1 (or the pseudogene TRBV3-2) with TRBJ1-4; tentatively, D is TRBD1 (6 bases). Deletions cut 3 bases from V and 6 bases from J, with 11 bases between. This CDR3 is 14 amino acids long. Germline CDR1 LGHDT, CDR2 YNNKEL (reference sequence). CDR3 residues: CASSQNRAHEKLFF. The CDR3 DNA sequence: TGTGCCAGCAGCCAGAACAGGGCCCATGAAAAACTGTTTTTT.

This clone came up once. This sequence joins TRBV10-3 and TRBJ1-1; possible D gene TRBD1, 6 bases. Germline V gene lookup returns CDR1 ENHRY and CDR2 SYGVKD. The CDR3 length is 15 residues. V was pared by 4 bases and J by 6 bases, with 18 bases between. For the CDR3, the DNA is TGTGCCATCAGTGGCCACAGGGATTTAGTGGCTGAAGCTTTCTTT. It encodes CAISGHRDLVAEAFF.